Sequencing of this T cell receptor (beta chain) was carried out in a study of T cell repertoires in cytomegalovirus infection. This clonotype has at least ten counts. In TCRdb, the reads were re-called with MiXCR into one record per CDR3 protein. The sample has 200,000 to 250,000 distinct CDR3 sequences, under 25% seen once. With 5 bases clipped from V and 0 bases from J, the junction kept 4 bases outside the gene matches. CDR3 length: 15 amino acids. Looked up from germline, CDR1 is SEHNR and CDR2 is FQNEAQ (reference sequence). The source of this sequence is a human donor in good health (CMV status not recorded). Some clones in this sample may be carry-over from other donors' samples. Sequencing was carried out using CD8+ T cells from PBMCs. The V call is TRBV7-9, the J call TRBJ2-3, with 8 bases fitting TRBD2. The CDR3 DNA is TGTGCCAGCAGCCTGAGCGGGGGTAGCACAGATACGCAGTATTTT. Translation: CASSLSGGSTDTQYF.